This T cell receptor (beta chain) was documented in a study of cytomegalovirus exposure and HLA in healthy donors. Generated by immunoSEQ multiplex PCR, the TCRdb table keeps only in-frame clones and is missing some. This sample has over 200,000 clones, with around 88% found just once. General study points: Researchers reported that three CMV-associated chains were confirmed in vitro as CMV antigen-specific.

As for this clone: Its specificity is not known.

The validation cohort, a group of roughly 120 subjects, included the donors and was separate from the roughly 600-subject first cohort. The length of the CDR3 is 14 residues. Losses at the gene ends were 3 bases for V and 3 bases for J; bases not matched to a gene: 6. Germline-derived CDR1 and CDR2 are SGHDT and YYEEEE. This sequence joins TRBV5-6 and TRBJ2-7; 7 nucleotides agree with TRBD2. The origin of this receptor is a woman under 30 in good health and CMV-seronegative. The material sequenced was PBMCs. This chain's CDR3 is CASSSSGTFYEQYF. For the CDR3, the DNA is TGTGCCAGCAGCTCAAGCGGGACCTTCTACGAGCAGTACTTC.